These T cell receptor beta chains were read from a single sample in a study of blood T cell repertoires in COVID-19. Libraries were prepared by immunoSEQ multiplex PCR; TCRdb keeps only in-frame clonotypes and omits some of them. The sample carries some 200,000 clones, around 82% recorded once. Sequenced sample: PBMCs or T cells enriched from blood (not recorded which). The receptor set was obtained from a man between 40 and 49 years old who had recovered from COVID-19. The CDR3 runs from the conserved cysteine through the conserved F or W. A D gene is named only where the DNA matches it firmly. Expanded clones are given a class, and other clones once, few, many or no size at all.

j_call v_call d_call clone_size cdr3_length cdr3_nt cdr3_aa
TRBJ2-3 TRBV5-1 TRBD2 - 15 TGCGCCAGCAGCTTGGTTCTAGCGGGATCAGATACGCAGTATTTT CASSLVLAGSDTQYF
TRBJ2-7 TRBV27 - - 12 TGTGCCAGCGGGAACGGGGGAAACGAGCAGTACTTC CASGNGGNEQYF
TRBJ1-5 TRBV29-1 - few 13 TGCAGCGTTGGGGAGGGGGACAATCAGCCCCAGCATTTT CSVGEGDNQPQHF
TRBJ2-3 TRBV7-2 TRBD2 - 14 TGTGCCAGCAGCTTAGATAGCGGGAGGGCCGGGCAGTATTTT CASSLDSGRAGQYF
TRBJ1-2 TRBV6-2/TRBV6-3 TRBD1 - 13 TGTGCCAGCAGTGCGGACAGGGGCCTTGGCTACACCTTC CASSADRGLGYTF
TRBJ1-5 TRBV18 - - 16 TGTGCCAGCTCACCAAGATGGGGGGATGGGAATCAGCCCCAGCATTTT CASSPRWGDGNQPQHF
TRBJ1-2 TRBV6-6 TRBD1 few 15 TGTGCCAGCATTCCAGACTCGCAGGGGGAAAATGGCTACACCTTC CASIPDSQGENGYTF
TRBJ2-2 TRBV7-3 - - 13 TGTGCCAGCAGCTACAGGAACACCGGGGAGCTGTTTTTT CASSYRNTGELFF
TRBJ1-3 TRBV7-2 TRBD1 - 16 TGTGCCAGCAGCTCAGGGGGCATTGGGTCTGGAAACACCATATATTTT CASSSGGIGSGNTIYF
TRBJ2-3 TRBV9 TRBD2 - 16 TGTGCCAGCAGCGTAGAATACGGGAGGGGCACAGATACGCAGTATTTT CASSVEYGRGTDTQYF
TRBJ2-5 TRBV6-5 TRBD1 - 15 TGTGCCAGCAGTTACGGGACAGGGGTTGGAGAGACCCAGTACTTC CASSYGTGVGETQYF
TRBJ2-5 TRBV15 TRBD2 - 18 TGTGCCACCAGCAGAGATCGACTAGCGGGAGGGCCGGGGGAGACCCAGTACTTC CATSRDRLAGGPGETQYF
TRBJ1-2 TRBV7-9 TRBD1 few 13 TGTGCCAGCAGCCGGACCGGGACAGAGTTCTACACCTTC CASSRTGTEFYTF
TRBJ2-2 TRBV7-3 - - 15 TGTGCCAGCAGCTTAAGCCGGGACTCGCCAACAGAGCTGTTTTTT CASSLSRDSPTELFF
TRBJ1-2 TRBV5-1 TRBD1 - 13 TGCGCCAGCAGCTGGGGACAGGGGAATGGCTACACCTTC CASSWGQGNGYTF
TRBJ2-7 TRBV5-1 - - 13 TGCGCCAGCAGCTTGGCGTCAGACTACGAGCAGTACTTC CASSLASDYEQYF
TRBJ1-1 TRBV6-2/TRBV6-3 TRBD1 - 12 TGTGCCAGCAGTGCGGACAGGGTAGAAGCTTTCTTT CASSADRVEAFF
TRBJ2-1 TRBV4-1 - - 13 TGCGCCAGCAGCCAGGACGAGCGGGCCGGGCGGGTCTTC CASSQDERAGRVF
TRBJ1-5 TRBV19 TRBD1 - 17 TGTGCCAGTAGTCCCCGGGACAGGGTTGATAGCAATCAGCCCCAGCATTTT CASSPRDRVDSNQPQHF
TRBJ1-1 TRBV6-1 TRBD1 many 14 TGTGCCAGCAGTGACCTACAGGGGTACACTGAAGCTTTCTTT CASSDLQGYTEAFF
TRBJ2-3 TRBV6-6 - - 12 TGTGCCAGCAGTCCCCAGGGGCCTACGCAGTATTTT CASSPQGPTQYF
TRBJ2-1 TRBV27 - - 16 TGTGCCAGCAGTTTCGAGGGGACGGGGGATTACAATGAGCAGTTCTTC CASSFEGTGDYNEQFF
TRBJ1-1 TRBV11-2 TRBD1 - 18 TGTGCCAGCAGCTTGGGGGTGGCAGGGGGCGCGTTGGTCACTGAAGCTTTCTTT CASSLGVAGGALVTEAFF
TRBJ2-7 TRBV30 - - 12 TGTGCCTGGAGGGGCAGGGCCTACGAGCAGTACTTC CAWRGRAYEQYF
TRBJ1-5 TRBV18 TRBD1 - 16 TGTGCCAGCTCAGCCGGACAGGGTATCATCAATCAGCCCCAGCATTTT CASSAGQGIINQPQHF
TRBJ2-7 TRBV11-2 - - 12 TGTGCCAGCAGCTCACAGGGCTACGAGCAGTACTTC CASSSQGYEQYF
TRBJ2-3 TRBV7-6 TRBD1 - 17 TGTGCCAGCAGCCTCCGGTCCGGGACAGGGGGCACAGATACGCAGTATTTT CASSLRSGTGGTDTQYF
TRBJ2-7 TRBV27 TRBD2 - 15 TGTGCCAGCAGCTGGGAGGGGTCGATGGGCTACGAGCAGTACTTC CASSWEGSMGYEQYF
TRBJ1-5 TRBV9 - - 14 TGTGCCAGCAGCGAGCGGGACGTAAATCAGCCCCAGCATTTT CASSERDVNQPQHF
TRBJ1-4 TRBV28 TRBD1 - 15 TGTGCCAGCAGTACCGACGGGACAGGGAATGAAAAACTGTTTTTT CASSTDGTGNEKLFF
TRBJ1-1 TRBV3-1/TRBV3-2 - - 12 TGTGCCAGCAGCCAAGCGGACACTGAAGCTTTCTTT CASSQADTEAFF
TRBJ1-2 TRBV5-1 TRBD1 - 17 TGCGCCAGCAGCTTCCTAGACTCGGGACAGGTTAACTATGGCTACACCTTC CASSFLDSGQVNYGYTF
TRBJ2-2 TRBV18 - few 13 TGTGCCAGCTCTCCAGGACTATCCGAGGGGCTGTTTTTT CASSPGLSEGLFF
TRBJ1-5 TRBV24-1 - - 15 TGTGCCACCAGTGAATCCAGGGATAGCAATCAGCCCCAGCATTTT CATSESRDSNQPQHF
TRBJ2-5 TRBV7-2 TRBD1 - 14 TGTGCCAGCAGCTCCGGACAGGGTGGGAAGACCCAGTACTTC CASSSGQGGKTQYF
TRBJ1-2 TRBV7-8 TRBD1 - 16 TGTGCCAGCAGCCCAGGGACAGCCTTTGGCGGCTATGGCTACACCTTC CASSPGTAFGGYGYTF
TRBJ1-2 TRBV28 - - 11 TGTGCCAGCACGACGGGGTATGGCTACACCTTC CASTTGYGYTF
TRBJ2-7 TRBV5-5 TRBD2 few 17 TGTGCCAGCAGCTTGGGGGTTCGGATTAGCGGGAGGTACGAGCAGTACTTC CASSLGVRISGRYEQYF
TRBJ2-1 TRBV5-6 - - 16 TGTGCCAGCAGCTTAAGGGCTACAGGCCCCTACAATGAGCAGTTCTTC CASSLRATGPYNEQFF
TRBJ1-1 TRBV19 TRBD1 - 13 TGTGCCAGCAGGGGACAGGAACACACTGAAGCTTTCTTT CASRGQEHTEAFF
TRBJ1-1 TRBV19 - - 13 TGTGCCAGTAGTATAGCTTGGAACACTGAAGCTTTCTTT CASSIAWNTEAFF
TRBJ2-5 TRBV29-1 TRBD1 - 13 TGCAGCGTCCGAGGACAGGCAGTAGAGACCCAGTACTTC CSVRGQAVETQYF
TRBJ1-4 TRBV3-1/TRBV3-2 - many 15 TGTGCCAGCAGCCAGCCGGGACTGGATAATGAAAAACTGTTTTTT CASSQPGLDNEKLFF
TRBJ2-5 TRBV12-3/TRBV12-4 - - 13 TGTGCCAGCAGTCCACCAGGGGTTGAGACCCAGTACTTC CASSPPGVETQYF
TRBJ2-5 TRBV5-1 - few 16 TGCGCCAGCAGCCGGATGAACAGGGATCTCGGAGAGACCCAGTACTTC CASSRMNRDLGETQYF
TRBJ2-3 TRBV5-1 - - 14 TGCGCCAGCAGCTTGGTTAGCCAAACAGATACGCAGTATTTT CASSLVSQTDTQYF
TRBJ2-1 TRBV28 TRBD2 - 15 TGTGCCAGCAGCCATAATAGCGGGAATCTTCGTGAGCAGTTCTTC CASSHNSGNLREQFF
TRBJ2-1 TRBV28 TRBD2 - 16 TGTGCCAGCAGTTTACTCAGCGGGAGGGCCTACAATGAGCAGTTCTTC CASSLLSGRAYNEQFF
TRBJ2-6 TRBV4-3 - - 19 TGCGCCAGCAGCCAAGACGCCAGCAGGGGATGGTCTGGGGCCAACGTCCTGACTTTC CASSQDASRGWSGANVLTF
TRBJ1-2 TRBV9 TRBD1 - 15 TGTGCCAGCAGCCCTCGACAGGGATCGGACGGGGGCTACACCTTC CASSPRQGSDGGYTF
TRBJ2-1 TRBV21-1 - - 16 TGTGCCAGCAGCAAAGTTCAACAGGGGAAGGTCAGCGAGCAGTTCTTC CASSKVQQGKVSEQFF